The T cell receptor (beta chain) described here comes from a study of blood T cell repertoires in COVID-19. Only in-frame clones appear in the TCRdb table, and some are missing; sequencing was by immunoSEQ multiplex PCR. The sample carries 200,000 to 250,000 clones, over 65% recorded once. Sample: PBMCs or T cells enriched from blood (not recorded which). This receptor was taken from a woman aged 55-75 years who had recovered from COVID-19.

The CDR3 loop reads CASSWGQGAKDGYTF. CDR3 DNA sequence: TGCGCCAGCAGCTGGGGACAGGGGGCGAAAGATGGCTACACCTTC. This chain joins TRBV5-1 and TRBJ1-2; 12 nucleotides agree with TRBD1. Germline CDR1 SGHRS, CDR2 YFSETQ. There are 15 residues in the CDR3. J lost 6 bases, V lost 3 bases, and 6 bases had no gene match.